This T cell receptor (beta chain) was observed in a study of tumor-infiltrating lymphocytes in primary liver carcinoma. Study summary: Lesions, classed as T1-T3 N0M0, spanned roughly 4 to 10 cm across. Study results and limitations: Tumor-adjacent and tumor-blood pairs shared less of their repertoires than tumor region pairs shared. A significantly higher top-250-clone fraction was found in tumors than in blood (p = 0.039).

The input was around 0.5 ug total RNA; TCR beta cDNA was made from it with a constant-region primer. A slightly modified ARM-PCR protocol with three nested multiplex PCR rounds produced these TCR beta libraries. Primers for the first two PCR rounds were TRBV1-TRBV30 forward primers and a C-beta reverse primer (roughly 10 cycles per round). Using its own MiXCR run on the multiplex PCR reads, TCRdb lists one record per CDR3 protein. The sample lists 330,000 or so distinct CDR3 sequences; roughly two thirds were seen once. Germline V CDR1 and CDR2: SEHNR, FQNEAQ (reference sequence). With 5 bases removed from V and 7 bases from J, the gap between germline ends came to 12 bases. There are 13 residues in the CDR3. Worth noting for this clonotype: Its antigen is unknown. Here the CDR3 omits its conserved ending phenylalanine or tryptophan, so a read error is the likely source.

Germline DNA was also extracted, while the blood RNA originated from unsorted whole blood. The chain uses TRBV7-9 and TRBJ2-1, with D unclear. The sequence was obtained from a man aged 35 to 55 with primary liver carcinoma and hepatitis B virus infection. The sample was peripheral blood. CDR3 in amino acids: CASSRYGENEQFL. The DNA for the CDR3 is TGTGCCAGCAGCCGTTATGGGGAAAATGAGCAGTTCCTC.